Following are 6 T cell receptor beta chains from one sample sequenced in a study of prognosis after radiotherapy for stage I lung cancer. Genomic DNA provided the template from which TCR beta CDR3 was amplified by two-round multiplex PCR. With primers specific to each TRBV and TRBJ gene, the first-round PCR was performed. TCRdb analysed the multiplex PCR reads with MiXCR anew, one entry per CDR3 protein. This table has 25,000 to 30,000 distinct CDR3 sequences, 31% appearing once. Sequencing used PBMCs, obtained before or after stereotactic body radiation therapy (not recorded which). All receptors derive from a donor over 45 with non-small cell lung cancer.

In this sample, this clonotype turned up many times. The rearrangement joins TRBV6-1 to TRBJ2-5, with TRBD1 as a possible D gene (7 bases). Trimming removed 11 bases from V and 4 bases from J, with 17 bases in between. Germline V gives CDR1 MNHNS, CDR2 SASEGT. CDR3 length: 13 amino acids. The DNA for the CDR3 is TGTGCCTCGACCGCGGGACAGATAGAGACCCAGTACTTC. This sequence encodes CASTAGQIETQYF.

This clonotype was counted a few times. Since a much larger clone is just one base distant, this may be a read error. CDR3 loop: CASSPKGSYGEAFF. The CDR3 nucleotides read TGTGCCAGCAGCCCCAAAGGTTCGTACGGAGAAGCTTTCTTT. The V and J genes are TRBV7-6 and TRBJ1-1; D ambiguous. The CDR3 runs to 14 residues. The germline V gene has CDR1 SGHVS and CDR2 FNYEAQ. V was pared by 5 bases and J by 8 bases, with 18 bases between.

This clonotype was recorded at least ten times. The chain couples TRBV5-1 to TRBJ2-5, with 8 bases fitting TRBD1. The CDR3 covers 14 residues. Per the germline V gene, CDR1 is SGHRS and CDR2 is YFSETQ. V was pared by 3 bases and J by 5 bases, with 6 bases of the junction left unmatched. The CDR3 loop is CASSSGRGLETQYF. For the CDR3, the DNA is TGCGCCAGCAGCTCGGGCAGGGGGCTGGAGACCCAGTACTTC.

Details on this clonotype: A read error likely explains this, since a far larger clone differs by one base. The chain has TRBV27 and TRBJ2-7, with D unclear. V was cut by 0 bases and J by 7 bases, with 19 bases left in between. This CDR3 comprises 16 residues. CDR1 is MNHEY, CDR2 SMNVEV, per germline (reference sequence). As DNA, the CDR3 is TGTGCCAGCAGTTTATCCACTCCGGATAGGAGTGGGGAGCAGTACTTC. Protein: CASSLSTPDRSGEQYF.

In its sample, this clonotype was seen many times. The chain joins TRBV6-1 to TRBJ2-5, with D uncertain. Between the trimmed V and J ends, which lost 8 bases and 5 bases, there was a span of 21 bases. The CDR3 spans 15 residues. Germline CDR1 and CDR2: MNHNS and SASEGT. CDR3 sequence reads: CASSGQGDKVETQYF. The CDR3 coding sequence is TGTGCCAGCTCGGGCCAAGGAGATAAGGTGGAGACCCAGTACTTC.

This clonotype was seen at least ten times. The chain uses TRBV11-3 and TRBJ2-7; D possibly matches TRBD1 or TRBD2 (5 bases each). The CDR3 length is 16 residues. V dropped 5 bases and J dropped 0 bases, with 17 bases sitting between them. Germline-derived CDR1 and CDR2 are SGHNT and YENEEA. CDR3: CASSPGTDSSSYEQYF. As DNA, the CDR3 is TGTGCCAGCAGCCCAGGGACGGATTCGAGCTCCTACGAGCAGTACTTC.